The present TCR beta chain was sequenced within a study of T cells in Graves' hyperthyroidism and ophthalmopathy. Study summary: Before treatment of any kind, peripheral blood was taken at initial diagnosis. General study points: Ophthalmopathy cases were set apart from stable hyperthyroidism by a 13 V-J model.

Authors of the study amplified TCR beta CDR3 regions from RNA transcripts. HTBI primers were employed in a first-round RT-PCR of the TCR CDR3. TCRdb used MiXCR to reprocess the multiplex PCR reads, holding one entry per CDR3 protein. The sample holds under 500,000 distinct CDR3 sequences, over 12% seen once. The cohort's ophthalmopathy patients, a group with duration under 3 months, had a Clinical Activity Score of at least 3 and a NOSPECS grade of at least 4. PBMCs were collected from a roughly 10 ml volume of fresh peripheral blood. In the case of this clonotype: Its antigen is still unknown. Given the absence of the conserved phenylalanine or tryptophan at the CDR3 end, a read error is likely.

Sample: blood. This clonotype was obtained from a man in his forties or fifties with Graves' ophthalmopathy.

The CDR3 DNA reads as TGTGCCAGCAGACGAATTCCGGGACAGGGGGTGGGTAACTATGGCTACACCTCC. It is translated as CASRRIPGQGVGNYGYTS. The V call is TRBV6-1, the J call TRBJ1-2; 11 bases map to TRBD1. V shed 6 bases, J shed 1 base, and the junction held 13 bases outside the gene matches. Germline V lookup: CDR1 MNHNS, CDR2 SASEGT. This CDR3 is built from 18 residues.